Listed below are T cell receptor beta chains from one sample, sequenced in a study of cytomegalovirus exposure and HLA in healthy donors. Measured with immunoSEQ multiplex PCR; TCRdb has only the in-frame clones, and not every one. In the table there are about 140,000 clones, 86% of which are singletons. Sequencing was performed on PBMCs. The receptors were gathered from a man aged 18 to 35 in good health and CMV-seronegative. Each CDR3 is given without its conserved first and last residue. The D gene is left open where the match is weak. Clone size is not always given. Where it is, it says once, few, many or a class for expanded clones.

D gene	CDR3 length	V gene	J gene	clone size	CDR3 protein
TRBD2	14	TRBV4-2	TRBJ2-7	few	ASSQEPSGGVDEQY
TRBD2	13	TRBV30	TRBJ2-1	-	AWSVGTSGYNEQF
TRBD1	13	TRBV6-1	TRBJ2-5	-	ASSEKTGVGETQY
-	13	TRBV27	TRBJ2-7	-	ASSPLDRRSYEQY
-	10	TRBV5-4	TRBJ2-1	-	ASSIQSNEQF
-	12	TRBV6-5	TRBJ2-6	-	ASSNSGGANVLT
TRBD1	13	TRBV4-2	TRBJ1-6	-	ASSPGQGVNSPLH
-	15	TRBV21-1	TRBJ2-7	-	ASKRGRGTASSYEQY
-	11	TRBV19	TRBJ2-1	-	ASSSGGINEQF
TRBD1	15	TRBV27	TRBJ2-3	-	ASSSYRGNLGTDTQY
-	12	TRBV2	TRBJ2-5	once	ASSEAGVGETQY
-	12	TRBV10-3	TRBJ1-6	-	AISERTDNSPLH
-	13	TRBV7-6	TRBJ1-1	once	ASSPRATGSAEAF
-	12	TRBV5-4	TRBJ2-3	-	ASSLGLGDDTQY
-	11	TRBV19	TRBJ2-7	-	ASSIQDSYEQY
TRBD2	13	TRBV10-3	TRBJ2-7	-	AISESVSGEYEQY
TRBD1	13	TRBV6-1	TRBJ2-7	-	ASSATGPSSYEQY
-	13	TRBV5-6	TRBJ2-1	-	ASSHLMSSYNEQF
-	11	TRBV6-1	TRBJ1-5	many	ASSTGVVQPQH
-	13	TRBV7-2	TRBJ1-2	-	ASSLEGVPLYGYT
TRBD2	12	TRBV4-3	TRBJ2-1	-	ASSQDPGGLEQF
TRBD2	13	TRBV4-1	TRBJ2-5	-	ASSHRGGQDGTQY
-	12	TRBV7-9	TRBJ2-7	few	ASSSSLSSYEQY
TRBD1	12	TRBV18	TRBJ2-7	once	ASSPGQGRGEQY
TRBD2	15	TRBV5-1	TRBJ2-5	-	ASSFGGAGGVGETQY
TRBD1	12	TRBV2	TRBJ1-1	-	ASIRDRGDTEAF
-	15	TRBV18	TRBJ1-2	once	ASSPLYRTDSNYGYT
-	12	TRBV28	TRBJ2-3	-	AIPGGTSTDTQY
-	13	TRBV28	TRBJ2-3	-	ASSLGRFETDTQY
-	13	TRBV4-1	TRBJ2-7	-	ASSHPGAGVHEQY
TRBD2	12	TRBV10-3	TRBJ2-4	-	AISESAGTDIQY
-	13	TRBV19	TRBJ2-7	-	ASSIESGLAKEQY
-	12	TRBV9	TRBJ1-5	-	ASSVGLGVWPQH
-	12	TRBV7-8	TRBJ1-2	-	ASSFNQGQYGYT
-	11	TRBV5-8	TRBJ2-1	-	ASSLGRGDEQF
-	12	TRBV4-1	TRBJ2-5	-	ASSQERQGSTQY
TRBD1	13	TRBV7-9	TRBJ2-7	-	ASSLVQGTRGEQY
TRBD1	13	TRBV19	TRBJ2-2	-	ASSFGQGNTGELF
TRBD1	15	TRBV13	TRBJ2-7	-	ASSEASGPRGTYEQY
-	13	TRBV4-3	TRBJ1-5	-	ASSRLYGGNQPQH
TRBD1	12	TRBV11-2	TRBJ2-7	-	ASSPSTGNGEQY
TRBD2	12	TRBV27	TRBJ2-7	-	ASSSTSGRTEQY
TRBD2	14	TRBV27	TRBJ2-7	-	ASSPLASGRISEQY
-	12	TRBV6-1	TRBJ2-5	-	ASSEGVSRETQY
TRBD1	15	TRBV6-1	TRBJ1-1	-	ASSEFWQGQTNTEAF
-	14	TRBV7-6	TRBJ2-5	-	ASSLKELGPPETQY
TRBD2	14	TRBV7-6	TRBJ2-1	-	ASSLTSGREYNEQF
TRBD1	13	TRBV7-9	TRBJ2-7	-	ASSLSGTGGREQY
TRBD2	13	TRBV15	TRBJ2-3	-	ATSRERGGTDTQY
-	12	TRBV7-8	TRBJ1-2	-	ASSLGGTNYGYT
-	11	TRBV5-6	TRBJ1-4	-	ASNLAGREKLF